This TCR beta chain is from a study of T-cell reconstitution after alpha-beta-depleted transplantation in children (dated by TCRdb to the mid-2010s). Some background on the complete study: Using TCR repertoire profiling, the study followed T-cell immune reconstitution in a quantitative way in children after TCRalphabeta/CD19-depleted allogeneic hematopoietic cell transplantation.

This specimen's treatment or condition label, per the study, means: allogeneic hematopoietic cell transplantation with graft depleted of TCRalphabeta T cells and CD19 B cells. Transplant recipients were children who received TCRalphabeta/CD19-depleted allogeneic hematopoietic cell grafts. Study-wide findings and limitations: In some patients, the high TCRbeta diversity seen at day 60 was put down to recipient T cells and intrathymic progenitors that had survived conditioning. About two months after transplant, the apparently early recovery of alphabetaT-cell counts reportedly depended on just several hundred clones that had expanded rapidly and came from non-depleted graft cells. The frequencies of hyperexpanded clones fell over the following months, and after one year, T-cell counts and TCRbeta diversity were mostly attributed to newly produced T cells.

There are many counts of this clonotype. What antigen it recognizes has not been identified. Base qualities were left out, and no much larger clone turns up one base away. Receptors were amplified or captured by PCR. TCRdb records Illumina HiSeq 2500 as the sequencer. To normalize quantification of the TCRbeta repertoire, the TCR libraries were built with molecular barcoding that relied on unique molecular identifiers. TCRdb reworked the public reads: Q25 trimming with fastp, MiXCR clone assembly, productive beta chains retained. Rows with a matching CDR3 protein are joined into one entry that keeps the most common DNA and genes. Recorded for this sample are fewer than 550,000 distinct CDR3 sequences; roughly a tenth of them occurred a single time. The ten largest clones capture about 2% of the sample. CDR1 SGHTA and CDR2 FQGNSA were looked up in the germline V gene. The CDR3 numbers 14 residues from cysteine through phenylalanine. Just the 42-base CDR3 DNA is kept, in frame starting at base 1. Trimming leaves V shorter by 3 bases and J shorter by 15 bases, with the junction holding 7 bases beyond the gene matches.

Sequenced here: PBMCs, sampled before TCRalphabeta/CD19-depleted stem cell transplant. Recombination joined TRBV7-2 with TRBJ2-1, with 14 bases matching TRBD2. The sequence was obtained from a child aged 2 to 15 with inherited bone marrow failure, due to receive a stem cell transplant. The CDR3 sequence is CASSFGLAGGRGFF. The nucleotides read TGTGCCAGCAGCTTTGGACTAGCGGGAGGACGTGGGTTCTTC. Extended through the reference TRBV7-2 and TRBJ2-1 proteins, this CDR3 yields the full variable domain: GAGVSQSPSNKVTEKGKDVELRCDPISGHTALYWYRQSLGQGLEFLIYFQGNSAPDKSGLPSDRFSAERTGGSVSTLTIQRTQQEDSAVYLCASSFGLAGGRGFFGPGTRLTVL.